Shown below are 8 T cell receptor beta chains from a single sample sequenced in a study of OX40 agonist ivuxolimab in advanced cancers. Measured with immunoSEQ multiplex PCR; TCRdb has only the in-frame clones, and not every one. The sample shows about 63,000 clones, about 89% of them seen only once. The specimen comprised CD4+ or CD8+ T cells sorted from blood, sampled in a trial of the OX40 agonist ivuxolimab. The receptors derive from an adult with an advanced solid tumor such as melanoma, head and neck, liver or kidney cancer.

The genes are TRBV9 and TRBJ2-7, with D perhaps TRBD2 (5 bases). Germline V gene lookup returns CDR1 SGDLS and CDR2 YYNGEE. The CDR3 sequence is 13 residues long. V was pared by 0 bases and J by 6 bases, with 10 bases between. CDR3 sequence reads: CASSVVERAEQYF. The CDR3 bases are TGTGCCAGCAGCGTAGTAGAGAGGGCCGAGCAGTACTTC.

The chain has TRBV4-1 and TRBJ2-7; 15 nucleotides line up with TRBD2. Germline CDR1 reads MGHRA; CDR2 reads YSYEKL. The V gene end was trimmed by 0 bases and the J gene end by 7 bases; junction bases not matched to a gene: 10. This CDR3 spans 18 amino acids. The CDR3 DNA is TGCGCCAGCAGCCAAGATCCCCCCGGGACTAGCGGGGGGTGGGAGCAGTACGTC. Its translation is CASSQDPPGTSGGWEQYV.

This chain joins TRBV29-1 and TRBJ1-5; D remains ambiguous. CDR1 and CDR2 (germline): SQVTM, ANQGSEA. This CDR3 is built from 15 residues. Trimming removed 4 bases from V and 0 bases from J, with 13 bases in between. CDR3 protein: CSVAAGQDSNQPQHF. CDR3 nucleotides: TGCAGCGTTGCGGCAGGCCAGGATAGCAATCAGCCCCAGCATTTT.

V gene TRBV4-1 combines with J gene TRBJ2-2; 11 nucleotides line up with TRBD2. Germline trimming cut 2 bases from V and 0 bases from J; bases unmatched to any gene: 5. Germline loops: CDR1 MGHRA, CDR2 YSYEKL. The CDR3 runs to 18 residues. In DNA, the CDR3 is TGCGCCAGCAGCCAATCAACTAGCGGGGGATCGAACACCGGGGAGCTGTTTTTT. This sequence encodes CASSQSTSGGSNTGELFF.

This clone was found a few times. The chain recombines TRBV7-9 with TRBJ2-7; D is possibly TRBD1 or TRBD2 (5 bases each). The CDR3 is made up of 14 amino acids. V shed 1 base and J shed 3 bases, with 10 bases lying between them. CDR1 is SEHNR, CDR2 FQNEAQ, per germline (reference sequence). CDR3 DNA: TGTGCCAGCAGCTTAGGAGGGGCGAGCTACGAGCAGTACTTC. This gives the protein CASSLGGASYEQYF.

This chain uses TRBV7-2 with TRBJ2-1; TRBD2 matches at 10 bases. Germline-derived CDR1 and CDR2 are SGHTA and FQGNSA. CDR3 size: 20 residues. After removal of 0 bases from V and 5 bases from J, the junction contained 16 bases not matched to a gene. The CDR3: CASSLASAGWGTSVHNEQFF. Here the CDR3 DNA reads TGTGCCAGCAGCTTAGCAAGCGCCGGTTGGGGGACTAGCGTTCACAATGAGCAGTTCTTC.

The chain carries TRBV15 and TRBJ1-1; D might be TRBD1 (5 bases). There are 12 residues in the CDR3. V was shortened by 6 bases and J by 7 bases, with 12 bases between the two germline ends. Germline loops: CDR1 LNHNV, CDR2 YYDKDF (reference sequence). The CDR3 DNA follows: TGTGCCACCAGAGGGTTGGGGGTTGAAGCTTTCTTT. Translated: CATRGLGVEAFF.

V is TRBV27 and J is TRBJ2-7; possibly TRBD1 or TRBD2 for D (5 bases each). Trimming removed 4 bases from V and 2 bases from J, with 12 bases in between. There are 14 residues in the CDR3. Looked up from germline, CDR1 is MNHEY and CDR2 is SMNVEV (reference sequence). CDR3 sequence (DNA): TGTGCCAGCAGTTATGTCGGGGCCCCCTACGAGCAGTACTTC. Translated, it gives CASSYVGAPYEQYF.